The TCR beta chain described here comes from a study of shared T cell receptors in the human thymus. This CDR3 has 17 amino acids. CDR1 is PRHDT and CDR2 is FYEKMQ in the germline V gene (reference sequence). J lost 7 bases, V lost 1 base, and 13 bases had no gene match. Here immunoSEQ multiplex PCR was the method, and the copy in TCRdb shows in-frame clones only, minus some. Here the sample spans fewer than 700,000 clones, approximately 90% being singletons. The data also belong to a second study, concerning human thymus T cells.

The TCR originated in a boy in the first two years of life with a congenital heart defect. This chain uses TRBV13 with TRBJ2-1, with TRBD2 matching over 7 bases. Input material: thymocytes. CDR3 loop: CASSLDRFGGRRNEQFF. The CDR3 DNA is TGTGCCAGCAGCTTAGACCGATTTGGCGGGAGAAGGAATGAGCAGTTCTTC.